These 16 T cell receptor beta chains originate from one sample sequenced in a study of T cell responses to AZD1222 COVID-19 vaccine. Clones were sequenced by immunoSEQ multiplex PCR, and TCRdb holds only the in-frame ones, with some missing. The sample records 70,000 to 90,000 clones, approximately 88% being singletons. Material: peripheral blood, obtained on day 0 of AZD1222 vaccination. The receptors originated from an adult in good health.

The chain combines TRBV4-3 with TRBJ1-3, with D possibly matching TRBD1 (6 bases). Germline V gene sequence: CDR1 LGHNA, CDR2 YSLEER. CDR3 size: 22 residues. The V and J ends lost 1 base and 0 bases respectively, with 28 bases between them. The CDR3 loop reads CASSQVSSLGQDSAFSGNTIYF. The CDR3 DNA reads as TGCGCCAGCAGCCAAGTATCTTCCTTAGGGCAGGACAGCGCTTTCTCTGGAAACACCATATATTTT.

This chain uses TRBV3-1 (or the pseudogene TRBV3-2) with TRBJ2-2; unclear D gene. V was clipped by 0 bases and J by 1 base, with 6 bases between them. There are 15 residues in the CDR3. Germline V lookup: CDR1 LGHDT, CDR2 YNNKEL (reference sequence). The CDR3 reads CASSQEGQNTGELFF. The CDR3 DNA is TGTGCCAGCAGCCAAGAAGGGCAGAACACCGGGGAGCTGTTTTTT.

The chain recombines TRBV19 with TRBJ1-1, with 10 bases matching TRBD1. V lost 4 bases, J lost 0 bases, and 5 bases stayed unmatched. The CDR3 consists of 16 residues. Germline assignment: CDR1 LNHDA and CDR2 SQIVND (reference sequence). CDR3 coding DNA: TGTGCCAGTAGTAACCGGGACAGGGGAGTGAACACTGAAGCTTTCTTT. Its translation: CASSNRDRGVNTEAFF. The whole variable domain, remainder taken from reference TRBV19 and TRBJ1-1, is DGGITQSPKYLFRKEGQNVTLSCEQNLNHDAMYWYRQDPGQGLRLIYYSQIVNDFQKGDIAEGYSVSREKKESFPLTVTSAQKNPTAFYLCASSNRDRGVNTEAFFGQGTRLTVV.

This clone was counted a single time. This rearrangement joins TRBV21-1 to TRBJ2-7. TRBV21-1 is given as a pseudogene. The CDR3 has 13 amino acids. The CDR3 DNA is TGTGCCAGCAGTAGGGGTCGGGATTGGGAGCAGTACTTC. The encoded protein is CASSRGRDWEQYF.

The chain uses TRBV7-8 and TRBJ2-2; 7 bases line up with TRBD1. Unmatched junction bases numbered 3, after V lost 2 bases and J lost 3 bases. The CDR3 loop spans 15 amino acids. Germline CDR1 reads SGHVS; CDR2 reads FQNEAQ. The DNA for the CDR3 is TGTGCCAGCAGCTTAAGACAGGGAGACACCGGGGAGCTGTTTTTT. It translates to CASSLRQGDTGELFF.

In this sample, this clone turned up a few times. This chain connects TRBV7-9 to TRBJ2-3; TRBD2 aligns across 14 bases. Germline CDR1 is SEHNR and CDR2 is FQNEAQ (reference sequence). The length of the CDR3 is 17 residues. After removal of 4 bases from V and 4 bases from J, the junction contained 7 bases not matched to a gene. CDR3: CASSSLETSGGADTQYF. CDR3 DNA sequence: TGTGCCAGCAGCTCCCTCGAGACTAGCGGGGGGGCAGATACGCAGTATTTT. Full variable domain (missing parts from reference TRBV7-9 and TRBJ2-3): DTGVSQNPRHKITKRGQNVTFRCDPISEHNRLYWYRQTLGQGPEFLTYFQNEAQLEKSRLLSDRFSAERPKGSFSTLEIQRTEQGDSAMYLCASSSLETSGGADTQYFGPGTRLTVL.

The chain links TRBV4-2 to TRBJ1-1; D unclear. V dropped 4 bases and J dropped 2 bases, with 8 bases sitting between them. From germline, CDR1 is LGHNA and CDR2 YNFKEQ. This CDR3 has 13 amino acids. CDR3 loop: CASSPTENTEAFF. As DNA, the CDR3 is TGTGCCAGCAGCCCGACGGAAAACACTGAAGCTTTCTTT.

V gene TRBV15 combines with J gene TRBJ1-1, with D tentatively TRBD1 (6 bases). The CDR3 length is 14 residues. Trimming pared 3 bases from V and 6 bases from J, leaving 14 bases between. From germline, CDR1 is LNHNV and CDR2 YYDKDF (reference sequence). The CDR3: CATSRDAGTSEAFF. The CDR3 DNA reads TGTGCCACCAGCAGGGATGCCGGGACATCTGAAGCTTTCTTT.

In its sample, this clone was seen a few times. The same CDR3 is also encoded by other DNA sequences in this sample. The chain uses TRBV7-6 and TRBJ1-3, with TRBD1 matching over 7 bases. Germline assignment: CDR1 SGHVS and CDR2 FNYEAQ. The CDR3 contains 15 residues. J lost 3 bases, V lost 5 bases, and 7 bases had no gene match. The CDR3 bases are TGTGCCAGCAGCCCCGGGACAGTTGGTGGAAACACCATATATTTT. It is translated as CASSPGTVGGNTIYF.

The J gene is TRBJ1-5, the V gene TRBV14; 7 nucleotides agree with TRBD1. The CDR3 spans 16 residues. With 5 bases clipped from V and 4 bases from J, the junction kept 11 bases outside the gene matches. Germline values: CDR1 SGHDN, CDR2 FVKESK. This CDR3 is CASSKRPGQTNQPQHF. CDR3 sequence (DNA): TGTGCCAGCAGCAAGCGGCCGGGACAGACTAATCAGCCCCAGCATTTT.

The chain joins TRBV2 to TRBJ2-7; D might be TRBD1 or TRBD2, each matching 5 bases. The germline CDR1 and CDR2 sequences are SNHLY and FYNNEI. The CDR3 contains 17 residues. Trimming took 0 bases from V and 1 from J, leaving 16 bases between them. The CDR3: CASSEAGPGTASYEQYF. Here the CDR3 DNA reads TGTGCCAGCAGTGAAGCAGGGCCCGGGACGGCATCCTACGAGCAGTACTTC.

This chain uses TRBV18 with TRBJ1-2; TRBD1 might be the D (5 bases). V gave up 4 bases and J gave up 4 bases, with 10 bases separating them. Germline V lookup: CDR1 KGHSH, CDR2 LQKENI. There are 13 residues in the CDR3. CDR3 nucleotides: TGTGCCAGCTCACGGGACGGACCCTATGGCTACACCTTC. This sequence encodes CASSRDGPYGYTF.

This rearrangement joins TRBV5-6 to TRBJ2-6; 9 bases map to TRBD1. The CDR3 is 18 amino acids. V gave up 4 bases and J gave up 0 bases; unmatched junction bases: 8. Germline V gene data show CDR1 as SGHDT and CDR2 as YYEEEE. The CDR3 DNA sequence: TGTGCCAGCAGCGGCCGGGACAGGGTCCCCTCTGGGGCCAACGTCCTGACTTTC. Translating it yields CASSGRDRVPSGANVLTF.

This clone came up once. The chain employs TRBV20-1 and TRBJ2-3; 14 bases are a match to TRBD2. The trim removed 3 bases at V and 5 bases at J, leaving 7 bases unmatched. The CDR3 sequence is 16 residues long. The V gene's germline CDR1 is DFQATT and CDR2 SNEGSKA (reference sequence). Written as DNA, the CDR3 is TGCAGTGCTAGTTCGGGACTAGCGGGAGTGGAAGATACGCAGTATTTT. This codes for CSASSGLAGVEDTQYF.

J is TRBJ1-2 and V is TRBV6-1; weak D call: TRBD1 (6 bases). CDR1 and CDR2 (germline): MNHNS, SASEGT. The CDR3 spans 15 residues. V shed 2 bases and J shed 4 bases, with 14 bases lying between them. CDR3 region: CASSEPGTPSYGYTF. The DNA of the CDR3 is TGTGCCAGCAGTGAACCCGGGACACCGAGCTATGGCTACACCTTC.

This rearrangement joins TRBV15 to TRBJ1-5, with D perhaps matching TRBD1 (5 bases). CDR1 and CDR2 from the germline V gene are LNHNV and YYDKDF (reference sequence). Trimming pared 1 base from V and 3 bases from J, leaving 19 bases between. The CDR3 runs to 18 residues. CDR3 nucleotide sequence: TGTGCCACCAGCAGAGGTGGGGCAGGGAGGTTTCTCAATCAGCCCCAGCATTTT. It encodes CATSRGGAGRFLNQPQHF.